This T cell receptor (beta chain) originates from a study of cytomegalovirus exposure and HLA in healthy donors. Overall study findings and caveats: Association of a missense DCLRE1C variant with TCR beta V- and J-gene trimming was reported in a later analysis. HLA alleles were associated with 15,000 to 20,000 TCR beta sequences in a later analysis at 0.05 false discovery rate.

To note about this clone: Its antigen is unknown.

The study ran its PCR with 60 Vbeta and 13 Jbeta primers. Profiling relied on immunoSEQ multiplex PCR, and the TCRdb table lists in-frame clones only, not all of them. The data show around 120,000 clones, more than 80% seen once. Per germline, CDR1 LNHDA and CDR2 SQIVND (reference sequence). The V and J ends lost 5 bases and 6 bases respectively, with 17 bases between them. The CDR3 is made up of 14 amino acids. The receptor was isolated from a male donor in good health and CMV-seronegative. This sequence joins TRBV19 and TRBJ2-7, with a weak D call TRBD2 (6 bases). Sequencing was performed on PBMCs. This CDR3 reads CASSSLGAGGEQYF. CDR3 sequence (DNA): TGTGCCAGTAGTTCTCTCGGGGCCGGGGGCGAGCAGTACTTC.